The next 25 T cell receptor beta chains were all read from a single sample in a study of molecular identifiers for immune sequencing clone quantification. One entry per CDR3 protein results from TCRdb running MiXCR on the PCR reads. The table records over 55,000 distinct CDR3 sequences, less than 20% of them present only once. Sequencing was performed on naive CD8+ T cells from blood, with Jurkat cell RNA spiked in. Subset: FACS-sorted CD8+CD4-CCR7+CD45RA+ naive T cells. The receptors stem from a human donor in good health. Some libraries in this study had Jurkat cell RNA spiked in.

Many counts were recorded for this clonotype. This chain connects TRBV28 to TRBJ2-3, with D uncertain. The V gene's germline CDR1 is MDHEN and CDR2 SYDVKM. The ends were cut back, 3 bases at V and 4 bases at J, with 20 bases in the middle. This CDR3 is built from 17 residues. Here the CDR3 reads CASSFPTHLSLADTQYF. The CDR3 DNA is TGTGCCAGCAGTTTCCCGACCCACCTCTCTTTAGCAGATACGCAGTATTTT. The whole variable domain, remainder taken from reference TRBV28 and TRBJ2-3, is DVKVTQSSRYLVKRTGEKVFLECVQDMDHENMFWYRQDPGLGLRLIYFSYDVKMKEKGDIPEGYSVSREKKERFSLILESASTNQTSMYLCASSFPTHLSLADTQYFGPGTRLTVL.

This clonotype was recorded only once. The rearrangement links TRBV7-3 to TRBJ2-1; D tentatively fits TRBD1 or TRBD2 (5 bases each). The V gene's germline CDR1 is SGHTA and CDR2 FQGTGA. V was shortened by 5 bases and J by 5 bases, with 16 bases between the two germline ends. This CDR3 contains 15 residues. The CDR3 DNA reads TGTGCCAGCAGCCCCCGGGACCCCCCCCACAATGAGCAGTTCTTC. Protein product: CASSPRDPPHNEQFF.

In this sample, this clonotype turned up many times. As DNA, the CDR3 is TGTGCCACCAGCGTACAGGATCTGGTCACCGGGGAGCTGTTTTTT. Translated: CATSVQDLVTGELFF. V usage is TRBV15 and J usage is TRBJ2-2, with TRBD1 as a possible D gene (5 bases). The V gene lost 5 bases and the J gene lost 4 bases, with 14 bases spanning the gap. CDR3 length: 15 amino acids. The germline CDR1 and CDR2 sequences are LNHNV and YYDKDF (reference sequence).

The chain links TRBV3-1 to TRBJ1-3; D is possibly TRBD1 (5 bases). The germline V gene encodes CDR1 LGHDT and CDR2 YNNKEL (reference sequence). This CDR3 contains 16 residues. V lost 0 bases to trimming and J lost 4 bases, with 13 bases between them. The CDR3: CASSQDWGISGNTIYF. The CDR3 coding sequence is TGTGCCAGCAGCCAAGATTGGGGGATTTCAGGAAACACCATATATTTT.

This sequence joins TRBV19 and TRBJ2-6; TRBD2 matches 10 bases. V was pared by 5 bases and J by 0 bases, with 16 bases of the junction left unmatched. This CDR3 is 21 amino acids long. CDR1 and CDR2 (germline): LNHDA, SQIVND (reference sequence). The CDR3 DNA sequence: TGTGCCAGTAGTGGAACAGGGGAGATTGCTAGCGGGAGCTCTGGGGCCAACGTCCTGACTTTC. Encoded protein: CASSGTGEIASGSSGANVLTF.

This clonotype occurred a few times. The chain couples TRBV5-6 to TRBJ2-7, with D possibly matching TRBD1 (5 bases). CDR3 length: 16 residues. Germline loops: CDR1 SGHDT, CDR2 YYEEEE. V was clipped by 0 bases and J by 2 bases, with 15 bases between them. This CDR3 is CASSLATHRLTYEQYF. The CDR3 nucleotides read TGTGCCAGCAGCTTGGCCACCCACAGGTTAACCTACGAGCAGTACTTC.

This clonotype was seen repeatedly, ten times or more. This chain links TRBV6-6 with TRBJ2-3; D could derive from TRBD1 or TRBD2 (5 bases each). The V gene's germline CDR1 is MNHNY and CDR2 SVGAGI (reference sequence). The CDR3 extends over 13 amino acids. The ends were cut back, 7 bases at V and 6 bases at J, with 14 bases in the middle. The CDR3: CASTGTGPDTQYF. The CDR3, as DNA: TGTGCCAGCACCGGGACGGGACCCGATACGCAGTATTTT.

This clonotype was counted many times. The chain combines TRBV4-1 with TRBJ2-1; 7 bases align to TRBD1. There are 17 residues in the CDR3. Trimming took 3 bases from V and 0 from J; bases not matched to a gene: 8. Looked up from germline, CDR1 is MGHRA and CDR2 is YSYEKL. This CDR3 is CASSHPPGQYSYNEQFF. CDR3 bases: TGCGCCAGCAGCCACCCCCCGGGACAGTACTCCTACAATGAGCAGTTCTTC.

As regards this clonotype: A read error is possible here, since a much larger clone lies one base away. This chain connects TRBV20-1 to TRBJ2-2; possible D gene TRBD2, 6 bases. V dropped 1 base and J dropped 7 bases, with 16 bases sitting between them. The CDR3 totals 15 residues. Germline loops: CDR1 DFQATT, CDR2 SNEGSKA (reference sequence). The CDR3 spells CSARAHGSAGGELFF. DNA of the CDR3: TGCAGTGCTAGAGCTCACGGGAGTGCAGGCGGGGAGCTGTTTTTT.

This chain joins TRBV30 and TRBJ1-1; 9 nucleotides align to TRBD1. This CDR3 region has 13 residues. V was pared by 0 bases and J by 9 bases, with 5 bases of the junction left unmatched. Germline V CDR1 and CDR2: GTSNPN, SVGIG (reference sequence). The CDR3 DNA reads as TGTGCCTGGAGTGTGGGACAGGGCAATAAAGCTTTCTTT. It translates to CAWSVGQGNKAFF.

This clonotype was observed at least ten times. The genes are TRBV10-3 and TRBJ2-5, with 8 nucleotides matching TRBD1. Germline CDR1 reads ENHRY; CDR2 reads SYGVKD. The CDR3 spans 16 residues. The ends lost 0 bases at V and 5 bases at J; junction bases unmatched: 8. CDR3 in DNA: TGTGCCATCAGTGAGTCGTCGGGACAGGTAATGGAGACCCAGTACTTC. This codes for CAISESSGQVMETQYF.

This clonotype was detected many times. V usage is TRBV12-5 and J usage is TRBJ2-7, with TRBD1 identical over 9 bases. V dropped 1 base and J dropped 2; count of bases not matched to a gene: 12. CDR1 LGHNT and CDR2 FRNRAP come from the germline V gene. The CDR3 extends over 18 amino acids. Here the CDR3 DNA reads TGTGCTAGTGGTTTGGCCTCCCGCCGCGGGACAGGGACCTACGAGCAGTACTTC. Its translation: CASGLASRRGTGTYEQYF.

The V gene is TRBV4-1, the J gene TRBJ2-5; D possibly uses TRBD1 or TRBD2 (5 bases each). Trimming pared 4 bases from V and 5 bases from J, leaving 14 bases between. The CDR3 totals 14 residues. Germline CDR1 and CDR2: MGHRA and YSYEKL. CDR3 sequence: CASSRSERGETQYF. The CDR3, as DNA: TGCGCCAGCAGCCGGAGCGAGAGGGGCGAGACCCAGTACTTC.

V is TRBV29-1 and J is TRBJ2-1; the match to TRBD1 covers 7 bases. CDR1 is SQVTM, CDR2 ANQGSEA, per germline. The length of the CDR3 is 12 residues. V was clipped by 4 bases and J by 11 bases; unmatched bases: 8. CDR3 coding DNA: TGCAGCGTTGTAGGGGGCCCGGCCCAGCAGTTCTTC. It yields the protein CSVVGGPAQQFF.

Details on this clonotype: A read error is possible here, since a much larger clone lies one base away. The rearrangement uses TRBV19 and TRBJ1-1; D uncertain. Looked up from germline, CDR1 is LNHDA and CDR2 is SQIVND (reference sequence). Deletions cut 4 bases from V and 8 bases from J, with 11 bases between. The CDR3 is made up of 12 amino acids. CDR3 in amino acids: CASSTPTPEAFF. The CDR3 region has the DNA TGTGCCAGTAGTACCCCGACACCGGAAGCTTTCTTT. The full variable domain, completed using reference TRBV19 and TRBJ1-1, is DGGITQSPKYLFRKEGQNVTLSCEQNLNHDAMYWYRQDPGQGLRLIYYSQIVNDFQKGDIAEGYSVSREKKESFPLTVTSAQKNPTAFYLCASSTPTPEAFFGQGTRLTVV.

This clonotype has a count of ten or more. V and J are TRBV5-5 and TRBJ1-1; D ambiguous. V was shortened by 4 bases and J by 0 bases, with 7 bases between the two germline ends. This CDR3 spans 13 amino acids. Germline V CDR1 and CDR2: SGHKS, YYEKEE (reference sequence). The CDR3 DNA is TGTGCCAGCAGCCGTACATTGAACACTGAAGCTTTCTTT. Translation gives CASSRTLNTEAFF.

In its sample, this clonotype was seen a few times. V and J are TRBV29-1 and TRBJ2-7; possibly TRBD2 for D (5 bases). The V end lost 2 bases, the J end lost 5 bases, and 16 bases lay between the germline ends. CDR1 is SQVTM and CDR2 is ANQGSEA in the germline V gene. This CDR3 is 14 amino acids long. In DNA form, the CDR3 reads TGCAGCGTTGAAAGCGGCATAAACTTCGACGAGCAGTACTTC. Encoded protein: CSVESGINFDEQYF.

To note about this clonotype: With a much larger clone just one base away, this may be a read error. CDR3 residues: CASSLGTGYDEQFF. CDR3 DNA sequence: TGTGCCAGCAGCCTCGGAACAGGCTACGATGAGCAGTTCTTC. The chain joins TRBV27 to TRBJ2-1; possible D gene TRBD1, 5 bases. Looked up from germline, CDR1 is MNHEY and CDR2 is SMNVEV (reference sequence). This CDR3 has 14 residues.

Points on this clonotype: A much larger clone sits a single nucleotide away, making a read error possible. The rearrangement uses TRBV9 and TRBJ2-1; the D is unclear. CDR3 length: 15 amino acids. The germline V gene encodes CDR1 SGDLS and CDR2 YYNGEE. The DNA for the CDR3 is TGTGTCAGCAGCGTAGGTCTTATCAGCGAGGATGAGCAGTTCTTC. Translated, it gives CVSSVGLISEDEQFF.

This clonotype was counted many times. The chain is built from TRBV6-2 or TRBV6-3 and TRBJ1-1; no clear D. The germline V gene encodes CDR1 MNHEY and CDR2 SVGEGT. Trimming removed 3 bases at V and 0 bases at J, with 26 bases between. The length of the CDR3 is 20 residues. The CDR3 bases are TGTGCCAGCAGTTATCATTCTATGGTGGGGTCTCCAACCATGAACACTGAAGCTTTCTTT. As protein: CASSYHSMVGSPTMNTEAFF.

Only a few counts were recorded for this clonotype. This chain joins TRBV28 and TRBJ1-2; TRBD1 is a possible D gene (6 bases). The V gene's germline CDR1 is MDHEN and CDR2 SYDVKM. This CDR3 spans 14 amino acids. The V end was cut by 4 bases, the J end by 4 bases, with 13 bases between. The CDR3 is CASSSPGAGYGYTF. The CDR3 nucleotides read TGTGCCAGCAGTTCCCCGGGGGCCGGCTATGGCTACACCTTC.

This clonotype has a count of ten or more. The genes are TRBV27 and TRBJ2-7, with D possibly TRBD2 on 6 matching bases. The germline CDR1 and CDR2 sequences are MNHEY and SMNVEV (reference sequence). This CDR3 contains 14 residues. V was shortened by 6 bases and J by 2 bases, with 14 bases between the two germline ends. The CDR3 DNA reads TGTGCCAGCAGCGGGGACTCTTTCACCTACGAGCAGTACTTC. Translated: CASSGDSFTYEQYF.

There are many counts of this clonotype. CDR3 coding DNA: TGTGCCAGCAGCTTAGCCATTTTGGATACGCAGTATTTT. This translates into CASSLAILDTQYF. The chain joins TRBV7-6 to TRBJ2-3, with D hard to call. The CDR3 covers 13 residues. Germline V gene lookup returns CDR1 SGHVS and CDR2 FNYEAQ. V was cut by 0 bases and J by 6 bases, with 7 bases left in between. The whole variable domain, filled in from reference TRBV7-6 and TRBJ2-3, reads GAGVSQSPRYKVTKRGQDVALRCDPISGHVSLYWYRQALGQGPEFLTYFNYEAQQDKSGLPNDRFSAERPEGSISTLTIQRTEQRDSAMYRCASSLAILDTQYFGPGTRLTVL.

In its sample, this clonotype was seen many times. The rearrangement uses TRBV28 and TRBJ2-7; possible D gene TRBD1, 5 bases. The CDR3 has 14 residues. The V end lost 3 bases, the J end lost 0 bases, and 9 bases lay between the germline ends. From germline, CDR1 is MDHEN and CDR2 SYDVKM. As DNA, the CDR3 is TGTGCCAGCAGTTTGATAGACAGCTCCTACGAGCAGTACTTC. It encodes CASSLIDSSYEQYF.

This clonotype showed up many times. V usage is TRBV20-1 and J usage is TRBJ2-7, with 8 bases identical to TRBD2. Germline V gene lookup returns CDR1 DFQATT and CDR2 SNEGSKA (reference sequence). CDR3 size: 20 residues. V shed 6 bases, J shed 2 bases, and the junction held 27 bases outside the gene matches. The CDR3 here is CSALGLARSSVELSTYEQYF. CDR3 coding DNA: TGCAGTGCCCTAGGACTAGCTCGTTCCTCTGTGGAGCTATCCACCTACGAGCAGTACTTC.